Reported below is one TCR beta chain. Its antigen is currently unknown. These data belong to a study of graft-versus-host responses after intestinal transplantation. In the study overall: Uniformly, recipients were administered anti-thymocyte globulin induction with subsequent tacrolimus and steroids for around three years. Study results and limitations: In patients with graft-donor T cell macrochimerism, allograft graft-versus-host to host-versus-graft clonal ratios were high. An association linked early post-transplant HvG declines with peak circulating GvH clone levels.

This CDR3 is built from 15 residues. V was clipped by 1 base and J by 5 bases; unmatched bases: 8. Germline assignment: CDR1 GTSNPN and CDR2 SVGIG (reference sequence). Data came from immunoSEQ multiplex PCR; TCRdb stores just in-frame clones and leaves some out. The sample records more than 100,000 clones, around 93% being singletons. Sequencing used unstimulated CD4+ T cells sorted from spleen or lymph node cells, obtained before intestinal transplant. The receptor was derived from a human donor who received an intestinal transplant. The rearrangement joins TRBV30 to TRBJ2-1, with 7 bases matching TRBD2. Here the CDR3 DNA reads TGTGCCTGGAGTGGGGGCAGCGGGATTAACAATGAGCAGTTCTTC. Its protein product is CAWSGGSGINNEQFF. The variable domain in full, with the rest retrieved from reference TRBV30 and TRBJ2-1, is SQTIHQWPATLVQPVGSPLSLECTVEGTSNPNLYWYRQAAGRGLQLLFYSVGIGQISSEVPQNLSASRPQDRQFILSSKKLLLSDSGFYLCAWSGGSGINNEQFFGPGTRLTVL.